This entry lists 4 T cell receptor beta chains sequenced from one sample in a study of control samples from healthy donors and cancer patients. Profiled with immunoSEQ multiplex PCR; TCRdb holds only in-frame clones, not every one. The table shows about 160,000 clones, with 96% occurring only once. The sample comprised blood. The origin of the receptors is a woman aged 30 to 39 in good health.

The gene calls are TRBV7-6 and TRBJ2-2; maybe TRBD2 (5 bases). The CDR3 runs 17 residues. CDR1 and CDR2 (germline): SGHVS, FNYEAQ. V gave up 1 base and J gave up 4 bases, with 16 bases separating them. The CDR3 spells CASSLGLAQAATGELFF. DNA for the CDR3: TGTGCCAGCAGCTTAGGGCTAGCTCAGGCGGCCACCGGGGAGCTGTTTTTT.

The CDR3 DNA follows: TGTGCCAGCAACGAGGATGGCTACACCTTC. It translates to CASNEDGYTF. The chain links TRBV6-6 to TRBJ1-2; no clear D gene. With 7 bases removed from V and 6 bases from J, the gap between germline ends came to 6 bases. CDR3 size: 10 residues. Germline lookup yields CDR1 MNHNY and CDR2 SVGAGI (reference sequence).

The rearrangement uses TRBV3-1 (or the pseudogene TRBV3-2) and TRBJ2-5; the D gene is possibly TRBD2 (6 bases). Between the trimmed V and J ends, which lost 2 bases and 2 bases, there was a span of 18 bases. This CDR3 has 17 residues. CDR1 is LGHDT, CDR2 YNNKEL, per germline (reference sequence). The CDR3 region is CASSQPTSFVGQETQYF. CDR3 coding DNA: TGTGCCAGCAGCCAACCGACTAGTTTTGTGGGACAAGAGACCCAGTACTTC.

The chain combines TRBV20-1 with TRBJ1-2; D not certain. The V gene lost 3 bases and the J gene lost 8 bases, with 10 bases spanning the gap. The CDR3 loop spans 11 amino acids. The germline gives CDR1 DFQATT, CDR2 SNEGSKA (reference sequence). DNA for the CDR3: TGCAGTGCTAGTTCCCGGGAGGGCTACACCTTC. As protein: CSASSREGYTF.